This TCR beta chain was identified during a study of cytomegalovirus exposure and HLA in healthy donors. Notes on the study in general: Rarity marked most TCR sequences, yet some public TCRs occurred in many donors.

On this clone: Its antigen remains unknown.

Generated by immunoSEQ multiplex PCR, the TCRdb table keeps only in-frame clones and is missing some. Of approximately 230,000 clones in the sample, roughly nine tenths were seen once. The V segment lost 4 bases and the J segment 9 bases; nucleotides outside the gene matches: 5. Germline V lookup: CDR1 SGDLS, CDR2 YYNGEE. This CDR3 has 14 amino acids. This receptor was identified in a man in his late teens or twenties in good health and CMV-seropositive. The rearrangement uses TRBV9 and TRBJ2-7; 15 bases line up with TRBD2. Input material: PBMCs. The CDR3 DNA reads as TGTGCCAGCAGCACCGGGACTAGCGGGAGGTTGCAGTACTTC. Translation: CASSTGTSGRLQYF.